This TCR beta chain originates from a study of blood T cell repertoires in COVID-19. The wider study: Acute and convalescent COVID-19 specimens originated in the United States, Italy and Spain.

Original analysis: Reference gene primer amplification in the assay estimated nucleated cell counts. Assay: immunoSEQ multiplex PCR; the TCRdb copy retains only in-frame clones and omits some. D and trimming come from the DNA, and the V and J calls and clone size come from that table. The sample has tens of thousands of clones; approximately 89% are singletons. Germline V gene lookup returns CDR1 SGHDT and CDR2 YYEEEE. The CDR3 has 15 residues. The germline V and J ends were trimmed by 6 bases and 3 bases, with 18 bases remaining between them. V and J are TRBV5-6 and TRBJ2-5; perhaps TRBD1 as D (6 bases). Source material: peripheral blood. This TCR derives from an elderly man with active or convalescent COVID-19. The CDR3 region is CASNVWWGREETQYF. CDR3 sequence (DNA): TGTGCCAGCAACGTTTGGTGGGGGCGGGAAGAGACCCAGTACTTC.